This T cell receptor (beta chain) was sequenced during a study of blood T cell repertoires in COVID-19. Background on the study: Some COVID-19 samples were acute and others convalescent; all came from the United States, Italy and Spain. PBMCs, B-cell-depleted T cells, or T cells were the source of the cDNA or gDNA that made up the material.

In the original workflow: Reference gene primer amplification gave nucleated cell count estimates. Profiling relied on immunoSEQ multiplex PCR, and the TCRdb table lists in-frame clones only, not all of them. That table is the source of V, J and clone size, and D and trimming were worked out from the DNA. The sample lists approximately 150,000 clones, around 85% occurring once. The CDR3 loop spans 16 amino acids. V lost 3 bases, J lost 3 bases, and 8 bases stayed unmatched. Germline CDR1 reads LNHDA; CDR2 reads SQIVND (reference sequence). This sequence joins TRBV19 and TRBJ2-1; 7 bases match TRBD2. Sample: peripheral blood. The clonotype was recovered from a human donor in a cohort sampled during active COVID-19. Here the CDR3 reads CASSMGGGLNYNEQFF. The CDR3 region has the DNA TGTGCCAGTAGTATGGGCGGGGGACTGAACTACAATGAGCAGTTCTTC.